This T cell receptor beta chain is from a study of T cell repertoires in cytomegalovirus infection. About the study: Both recently identified HLA-C-restricted and well-studied HLA-B-restricted CMV epitopes were used in the study. Through public TCR beta signatures, both CMV infection and matching HLA type were indicated. Findings of the study overall: The cumulative frequency of public TCR beta families identified carriers of CMV plus the relevant HLA. Dominating the ex vivo response were HLA-C-restricted CMV-specific TCR beta clonotypes.

In TCRdb, the reads were re-called with MiXCR into one record per CDR3 protein. The sample consists of approximately 500,000 distinct CDR3 sequences, 25% to 35% of them appearing once. Germline CDR1 is MNHEY and CDR2 is SVGAGI. The CDR3 extends over 15 amino acids. Trimming removed 0 bases from V and 7 bases from J, with 10 bases in between. Note on this clonotype: Antigen unknown.

The sequenced sample was cultured PBMCs, obtained from culture after CMV antigen stimulation. The rearrangement uses TRBV6-5 and TRBJ1-6; perhaps TRBD1 as D (5 bases). This clonotype was obtained from a human donor in good health (CMV status not recorded). Some clones in this sample may be carry-over from other donors' samples. CDR3 protein: CASSYSGPSNSPLHF. The CDR3, as DNA: TGTGCCAGCAGTTACTCGGGGCCGTCAAATTCACCCCTCCACTTT.